The entry below describes one TCR beta chain. The data were produced by immunoSEQ multiplex PCR, yet TCRdb's version contains in-frame clones alone and is incomplete. Of nearly 85,000 clones listed, 70% to 90% were seen once; the top ten hold 3.2%. The data were taken from a study of glioma-infiltrating T cells after dendritic cell vaccination. Study-wide context: Autologous tumor lysate was loaded overnight onto monocyte-derived dendritic cells grown seven days with IL-4 and GM-CSF.

Germline CDR1 and CDR2: ENHRY and SYGVKD. V lost 8 bases, J lost 8 bases, and 18 bases lay in between. The length of the CDR3 is 13 residues. The specimen comprised blood, sampled before dendritic cell vaccination. The genes are TRBV10-3 and TRBJ1-2; perhaps TRBD1 as D (6 bases). The sequence was collected from a human donor with glioblastoma. In DNA, the CDR3 is TGTGCCATCGGGAAGGACAGCGGGGGAGGCTACACCTTC. It encodes CAIGKDSGGGYTF.